The 16 T cell receptor beta chains in this list originate from one sample, sequenced in a study of T cell clones after liver transplantation. The assay was immunoSEQ multiplex PCR, and TCRdb's table has in-frame clones only and misses some. The sample carries roughly 100,000 clones, around 84% recorded once. The sample consisted of CD4+ T cells from blood, taken approximately 43 months after liver transplant. The receptors derive from a human patient who received a liver transplant. Some T cells may be transferred from the graft donor.

J is TRBJ2-7 and V is TRBV7-3; D is tentatively TRBD1 or TRBD2 (5 bases each). The CDR3 is 13 residues long. From germline, CDR1 is SGHTA and CDR2 FQGTGA. Trimming cost V 4 bases and J 3 bases, with 10 bases left between them. In DNA, the CDR3 is TGTGCCAGCAGCTCGGGGCCTAACTACGAGCAGTACTTC. As protein: CASSSGPNYEQYF. The variable domain in full, with the rest retrieved from reference TRBV7-3 and TRBJ2-7, is GAGVSQTPSNKVTEKGKYVELRCDPISGHTALYWYRQSLGQGPEFLIYFQGTGAADDSGLPNDRFFAVRPEGSVSTLKIQRTERGDSAVYLCASSSGPNYEQYFGPGTRLTVT.

The chain combines TRBV27 with TRBJ1-5, with 9 bases matching TRBD1. V dropped 4 bases and J dropped 7; count of bases not matched to a gene: 17. Germline CDR1 MNHEY, CDR2 SMNVEV (reference sequence). The CDR3 contains 18 residues. The CDR3 spells CASSSGGKHRGQSQPQHF. DNA of the CDR3: TGTGCCAGCAGTTCGGGCGGAAAACACAGGGGGCAAAGCCAGCCCCAGCATTTT.

On this clone itself: The sample carries other DNA sequences with the same CDR3. This chain connects TRBV5-1 to TRBJ2-2; 8 bases map to TRBD1. V gave up 4 bases and J gave up 4 bases; unmatched junction bases: 6. Germline V gene lookup returns CDR1 SGHRS and CDR2 YFSETQ. The CDR3 is made up of 15 amino acids. The CDR3 DNA reads TGCGCCAGCAGCGCTCGACAGGGGAGCACCGGGGAGCTGTTTTTT. Translating gives CASSARQGSTGELFF.

The chain joins TRBV5-1 to TRBJ2-5; D might be TRBD2 (6 bases). The CDR3 loop spans 14 amino acids. The V gene's germline CDR1 is SGHRS and CDR2 YFSETQ. The V gene lost 6 bases and the J gene lost 11 bases, with 23 bases spanning the gap. CDR3 nucleotide sequence: TGCGCCAGCACCAGTGGAGGAGGGATATGGGAGCAGTACTTC. Protein: CASTSGGGIWEQYF.

The V and J genes are TRBV28 and TRBJ2-7; D not resolved. This CDR3 has 14 amino acids. The germline V and J ends were trimmed by 5 bases and 2 bases, with 13 bases remaining between them. Germline V gene lookup returns CDR1 MDHEN and CDR2 SYDVKM. In nucleotides, the CDR3 is TGTGCCAGCAGTCCCGGCAGGCGGACCTACGAGCAGTACTTC. Translation gives CASSPGRRTYEQYF.

V usage is TRBV18 and J usage is TRBJ1-1; D remains ambiguous. The CDR3 is made up of 11 amino acids. The V gene lost 1 base and the J gene lost 7 bases, with 4 bases spanning the gap. The V gene's germline CDR1 is KGHSH and CDR2 LQKENI. CDR3 region: CASSPRDEAFF. In DNA form, the CDR3 reads TGTGCCAGCTCACCACGCGATGAAGCTTTCTTT.

The chain employs TRBV5-1 and TRBJ2-1, with TRBD1 identical over 9 bases. CDR1 is SGHRS and CDR2 is YFSETQ in the germline V gene. This CDR3 region has 16 residues. Germline trimming cut 3 bases from V and 9 bases from J; bases unmatched to any gene: 13. CDR3 residues: CASSSALGTGFIEQFF. In nucleotides, the CDR3 is TGCGCCAGCAGCTCTGCTTTGGGGACAGGGTTTATTGAGCAGTTCTTC.

This chain links TRBV5-1 with TRBJ1-1, with a weak D call TRBD1 (5 bases). V was shortened by 7 bases and J by 4 bases, with 14 bases between the two germline ends. Germline V gene sequence: CDR1 SGHRS, CDR2 YFSETQ. The length of the CDR3 is 13 residues. The chain's CDR3 is CASAPGGGTEAFF. CDR3 nucleotide sequence: TGCGCCAGCGCCCCTGGGGGGGGCACTGAAGCTTTCTTT.

This sequence joins TRBV6-1 and TRBJ2-6, with 11 bases identical to TRBD2. The ends lost 4 bases at V and 0 bases at J; junction bases unmatched: 8. The germline V gene has CDR1 MNHNS and CDR2 SASEGT. The CDR3 spans 19 residues. The CDR3 spells CASSAGVSGRGSGANVLTF. Here the CDR3 DNA reads TGTGCCAGCAGTGCCGGGGTTAGCGGGAGGGGCTCTGGGGCCAACGTCCTGACTTTC.

The V gene is TRBV7-3, the J gene TRBJ2-2; D gene ambiguous. Germline-derived CDR1 and CDR2 are SGHTA and FQGTGA. This CDR3 is built from 12 residues. V was shortened by 0 bases and J by 7 bases, with 3 bases between the two germline ends. CDR3 DNA: TGTGCCAGCAGCTTAACTCTCGGGGAGCTGTTTTTT. Translating gives CASSLTLGELFF.

This clone was picked up one time. The chain links TRBV5-4 to TRBJ1-1; D uncertain. Trimming stripped 0 bases from V and 1 base from J, with 10 bases between. This CDR3 has 15 amino acids. Per the germline V gene, CDR1 is SGHNT and CDR2 is YYREEE (reference sequence). CDR3 sequence reads: CASSLGTAQNTEAFF. The CDR3, as DNA: TGTGCCAGCAGCTTGGGGACCGCTCAGAACACTGAAGCTTTCTTT.

The CDR3: CAINRNGGGTDTQYF. In nucleotides, the CDR3 is TGTGCCATCAACCGGAATGGGGGAGGCACAGATACGCAGTATTTT. J is TRBJ2-3 and V is TRBV10-3; D could derive from TRBD1 or TRBD2 (5 bases each). Germline CDR1 reads ENHRY; CDR2 reads SYGVKD. The CDR3 runs to 15 residues. V dropped 7 bases and J dropped 1 base, with 15 bases sitting between them.

The chain carries TRBV7-3 and TRBJ2-3; 8 bases map to TRBD2. CDR1 SGHTA and CDR2 FQGTGA come from the germline V gene. The CDR3 contains 14 residues. J lost 3 bases, V lost 6 bases, and 5 bases had no gene match. The CDR3 reads CASSLSGRTDTQYF. CDR3 nucleotides: TGTGCCAGCAGTCTAAGCGGGAGAACAGATACGCAGTATTTT.

The genes are TRBV19 and TRBJ2-5, with D perhaps TRBD1 (6 bases). The CDR3 runs to 14 residues. The V gene's germline CDR1 is LNHDA and CDR2 SQIVND (reference sequence). The germline V and J ends were trimmed by 3 bases and 1 base, with 9 bases remaining between them. This CDR3 is CASSIRTVQETQYF. In DNA, the CDR3 is TGTGCCAGTAGTATCAGGACAGTCCAAGAGACCCAGTACTTC.

A single count supports this clone. The chain has TRBV30 and TRBJ2-1; D unresolved. Germline CDR1 reads GTSNPN; CDR2 reads SVGIG (reference sequence). With 4 bases removed from V and 0 bases from J, the gap between germline ends came to 10 bases. The CDR3 runs to 14 residues. The CDR3 region is CAWTGKTSYNEQFF. The CDR3 DNA follows: TGTGCCTGGACGGGCAAAACCTCCTACAATGAGCAGTTCTTC.

J is TRBJ1-2 and V is TRBV30; possibly TRBD1 for D (6 bases). The CDR3 totals 13 residues. Trimming stripped 2 bases from V and 2 bases from J, with 9 bases between. Germline lookup yields CDR1 GTSNPN and CDR2 SVGIG (reference sequence). CDR3 sequence: CAWSWTDNYGYTF. The CDR3 DNA sequence: TGTGCCTGGAGTTGGACAGACAACTATGGCTACACCTTC.